A selection of T cell receptor beta chains follows, all from one sample in a study of cytomegalovirus exposure and HLA in healthy donors. Sequenced by immunoSEQ multiplex PCR; TCRdb stores in-frame clones only, minus some. The profile covers around 180,000 clones, with more than 70% appearing a single time and about 1.4% taken by the ten largest. The sequencing sample was made of PBMCs. The receptors were sampled from a girl aged 10 to 17 in good health and CMV-seronegative. CDR3s include the opening cysteine and the closing phenylalanine or tryptophan. The D gene is left open where the match is weak. Size values are once, few and many counts, or a class for expanded clones, and some rows have none.

V gene: TRBV19; J gene: TRBJ1-1; clone size: .; D gene: TRBD1; CDR3 protein: CASARQGNTEAFF; CDR3 DNA: TGTGCCAGTGCCAGACAGGGGAACACTGAAGCTTTCTTT
V gene: TRBV7-7; J gene: TRBJ2-5; clone size: .; D gene: TRBD2; CDR3 protein: CASSPGIAGARAYQETQYF; CDR3 DNA: TGTGCTAGCAGCCCCGGGATAGCGGGGGCCCGGGCCTACCAAGAGACCCAGTACTTC
V gene: TRBV15; J gene: TRBJ2-2; clone size: once; D gene: TRBD1; CDR3 protein: CATSRATGGSQGGELFF; CDR3 DNA: TGTGCCACCAGCAGAGCGACAGGGGGAAGTCAGGGCGGGGAGCTGTTTTTT
V gene: TRBV21-1; J gene: TRBJ1-5; clone size: .; D gene: .; CDR3 protein: CASSKGQGAQPQHF; CDR3 DNA: TGTGCCAGCAGCAAAGGACAGGGTGCTCAGCCCCAGCATTTT
V gene: TRBV19; J gene: TRBJ2-5; clone size: few; D gene: TRBD1; CDR3 protein: CAKPGTGGSETQYF; CDR3 DNA: TGTGCCAAACCAGGGACAGGGGGCTCGGAGACCCAGTACTTC
V gene: TRBV5-1; J gene: TRBJ2-7; clone size: .; D gene: TRBD2; CDR3 protein: CASSLVVAGGSYEQYF; CDR3 DNA: TGCGCCAGCAGCTTGGTAGTGGCGGGGGGATCCTACGAGCAGTACTTC
V gene: TRBV6-1; J gene: TRBJ2-5; clone size: .; D gene: .; CDR3 protein: CASKVTAYQETQYF; CDR3 DNA: TGTGCCAGCAAGGTCACAGCCTACCAAGAGACCCAGTACTTC
V gene: TRBV11-2; J gene: TRBJ1-6; clone size: .; D gene: .; CDR3 protein: CASSGRDYNSPLHF; CDR3 DNA: TGTGCCAGCAGCGGTCGCGACTATAATTCACCCCTCCACTTT
V gene: TRBV7-2; J gene: TRBJ2-7; clone size: few; D gene: .; CDR3 protein: CASSLGPSYEQYF; CDR3 DNA: TGTGCCAGCAGCTTGGGCCCGTCCTACGAGCAGTACTTC
V gene: TRBV14; J gene: TRBJ2-5; clone size: .; D gene: .; CDR3 protein: CASSQSLLETQYF; CDR3 DNA: TGTGCCAGCAGCCAATCTCTCTTGGAGACCCAGTACTTC
V gene: TRBV20-1; J gene: TRBJ2-1; clone size: .; D gene: .; CDR3 protein: CSVQNEQFF; CDR3 DNA: TGCAGTGTCCAGAATGAGCAGTTCTTC
V gene: TRBV18; J gene: TRBJ2-5; clone size: few; D gene: TRBD2; CDR3 protein: CASSPQAGGQETQYF; CDR3 DNA: TGTGCCAGCTCACCACAAGCGGGGGGCCAAGAGACCCAGTACTTC
V gene: TRBV5-4; J gene: TRBJ2-7; clone size: once; D gene: .; CDR3 protein: CASSRDSYEQYF; CDR3 DNA: TGTGCCAGCAGTCGCGACAGCTACGAGCAGTACTTC
V gene: TRBV5-4; J gene: TRBJ2-2; clone size: few; D gene: .; CDR3 protein: CASSPPDRTTGELFF; CDR3 DNA: TGTGCCAGCAGCCCACCGGATAGGACAACCGGGGAGCTGTTTTTT
V gene: TRBV11-3; J gene: TRBJ1-2; clone size: .; D gene: .; CDR3 protein: CASSSYGDGYTF; CDR3 DNA: TGTGCCAGCAGCTCCTACGGAGATGGCTACACCTTC
V gene: TRBV28; J gene: TRBJ2-7; clone size: .; D gene: .; CDR3 protein: CASRPGRGITSYEQYF; CDR3 DNA: TGTGCCAGCAGACCGGGACGGGGGATCACCTCCTACGAGCAGTACTTC
V gene: TRBV15; J gene: TRBJ2-1; clone size: .; D gene: .; CDR3 protein: CATSGVSAYNEQFF; CDR3 DNA: TGTGCCACCAGCGGCGTTAGCGCCTACAATGAGCAGTTCTTC
V gene: TRBV5-1; J gene: TRBJ1-4; clone size: .; D gene: TRBD1; CDR3 protein: CASSWTGVEEKLFF; CDR3 DNA: TGCGCCAGCAGCTGGACAGGGGTTGAAGAAAAACTGTTTTTT
V gene: TRBV4-2; J gene: TRBJ1-1; clone size: .; D gene: .; CDR3 protein: CASSQVGGGEDTEAFF; CDR3 DNA: TGTGCCAGCAGCCAAGTTGGAGGGGGGGAGGACACTGAAGCTTTCTTT
V gene: TRBV9; J gene: TRBJ1-1; clone size: .; D gene: .; CDR3 protein: CASSVGGGRDEAFF; CDR3 DNA: TGTGCCAGCAGCGTGGGGGGAGGAAGGGATGAAGCTTTCTTT
V gene: TRBV5-1; J gene: TRBJ2-2; clone size: .; D gene: .; CDR3 protein: CASSSHTGGGPGTGELFF; CDR3 DNA: TGCGCCAGCAGCTCCCACACAGGGGGGGGGCCCGGGACCGGGGAGCTGTTTTTT
V gene: TRBV6-5; J gene: TRBJ2-1; clone size: once; D gene: TRBD2; CDR3 protein: CASSYGLAGGNEQFF; CDR3 DNA: TGTGCCAGCAGTTACGGGCTAGCGGGGGGCAATGAGCAGTTCTTC
V gene: TRBV7-8; J gene: TRBJ1-1; clone size: .; D gene: TRBD1; CDR3 protein: CASSQDRTGLIGAFF; CDR3 DNA: TGTGCCAGCAGCCAGGACAGGACAGGTCTCATTGGCGCTTTCTTT
V gene: TRBV6-1; J gene: TRBJ2-7; clone size: once; D gene: .; CDR3 protein: CASQQRTNYEQYF; CDR3 DNA: TGTGCCAGCCAACAGAGAACCAACTACGAGCAGTACTTC
V gene: TRBV19; J gene: TRBJ1-1; clone size: .; D gene: TRBD1; CDR3 protein: CATLRQGMNTEAFF; CDR3 DNA: TGTGCCACCTTAAGACAGGGGATGAACACTGAAGCTTTCTTT
V gene: TRBV5-1; J gene: TRBJ1-4; clone size: .; D gene: TRBD1; CDR3 protein: CASSLRGTGDEKLFF; CDR3 DNA: TGCGCCAGCAGCTTGAGAGGGACAGGGGATGAAAAACTGTTTTTT
V gene: TRBV5-5; J gene: TRBJ1-4; clone size: few; D gene: .; CDR3 protein: CASSSQGQDEKLFF; CDR3 DNA: TGTGCCAGCAGCTCGCAGGGTCAAGATGAAAAACTGTTTTTT
V gene: TRBV19; J gene: TRBJ2-7; clone size: .; D gene: .; CDR3 protein: CASSITGNMYEQYF; CDR3 DNA: TGTGCCAGTAGTATAACAGGGAATATGTACGAGCAGTACTTC
V gene: TRBV27; J gene: TRBJ2-5; clone size: .; D gene: .; CDR3 protein: CASSHTQETQYF; CDR3 DNA: TGTGCCAGCAGTCACACCCAAGAGACCCAGTACTTC
V gene: TRBV4-1; J gene: TRBJ2-2; clone size: .; D gene: TRBD2; CDR3 protein: CASSQVGGAGELFF; CDR3 DNA: TGCGCCAGCAGCCAAGTCGGGGGGGCCGGGGAGCTGTTTTTT
V gene: TRBV5-1; J gene: TRBJ2-2; clone size: once; D gene: .; CDR3 protein: CASSSHRQDGYTGELFF; CDR3 DNA: TGCGCCAGCAGCTCACATCGACAGGACGGTTACACCGGGGAGCTGTTTTTT
V gene: TRBV20-1; J gene: TRBJ1-2; clone size: .; D gene: .; CDR3 protein: CSAVEDYGYTF; CDR3 DNA: TGCAGTGCCGTGGAGGACTATGGCTACACCTTC
V gene: TRBV27; J gene: TRBJ2-7; clone size: once; D gene: TRBD1; CDR3 protein: CASRVAGTGAYEQYF; CDR3 DNA: TGTGCCAGCAGAGTAGCCGGGACAGGGGCCTACGAGCAGTACTTC
V gene: TRBV7-8; J gene: TRBJ2-5; clone size: .; D gene: TRBD2; CDR3 protein: CASRERGETQYF; CDR3 DNA: TGTGCCAGCAGAGAGCGGGGAGAGACCCAGTACTTC
V gene: TRBV14; J gene: TRBJ2-1; clone size: .; D gene: .; CDR3 protein: CASSQEYRFYNEQFF; CDR3 DNA: TGTGCCAGCAGCCAAGAGTACAGGTTCTACAATGAGCAGTTCTTC
V gene: TRBV7-6; J gene: TRBJ1-4; clone size: .; D gene: .; CDR3 protein: CASSPPRGNEKLFF; CDR3 DNA: TGTGCCAGCAGCCCACCAAGAGGGAATGAAAAACTGTTTTTT
V gene: TRBV5-1; J gene: TRBJ2-1; clone size: .; D gene: TRBD2; CDR3 protein: CASSLARLAGSVAEQFF; CDR3 DNA: TGCGCCAGCAGCTTGGCCCGACTAGCGGGTTCCGTCGCGGAGCAGTTCTTC
V gene: TRBV11-3; J gene: TRBJ1-5; clone size: .; D gene: .; CDR3 protein: CASSAYRYQPQHF; CDR3 DNA: TGTGCCAGCAGCGCCTACAGGTATCAGCCCCAGCATTTT
V gene: TRBV29-1; J gene: TRBJ2-1; clone size: .; D gene: .; CDR3 protein: CSADRDNHEQFF; CDR3 DNA: TGCAGCGCGGACCGGGACAACCATGAGCAGTTCTTC
V gene: TRBV25-1; J gene: TRBJ2-3; clone size: .; D gene: TRBD1; CDR3 protein: CASSRDRGFAGTQYF; CDR3 DNA: TGTGCCAGCAGCCGGGACAGGGGTTTCGCGGGTACGCAGTATTTT
V gene: TRBV7-7; J gene: TRBJ2-5; clone size: .; D gene: TRBD2; CDR3 protein: CASSLHPGTSGTGGETQYF; CDR3 DNA: TGTGCTAGCAGCTTGCACCCCGGGACTAGCGGGACCGGGGGGGAGACCCAGTACTTC
V gene: TRBV14; J gene: TRBJ2-3; clone size: .; D gene: .; CDR3 protein: CASSQNQGDTQYF; CDR3 DNA: TGTGCCAGCAGCCAAAATCAGGGAGATACGCAGTATTTT